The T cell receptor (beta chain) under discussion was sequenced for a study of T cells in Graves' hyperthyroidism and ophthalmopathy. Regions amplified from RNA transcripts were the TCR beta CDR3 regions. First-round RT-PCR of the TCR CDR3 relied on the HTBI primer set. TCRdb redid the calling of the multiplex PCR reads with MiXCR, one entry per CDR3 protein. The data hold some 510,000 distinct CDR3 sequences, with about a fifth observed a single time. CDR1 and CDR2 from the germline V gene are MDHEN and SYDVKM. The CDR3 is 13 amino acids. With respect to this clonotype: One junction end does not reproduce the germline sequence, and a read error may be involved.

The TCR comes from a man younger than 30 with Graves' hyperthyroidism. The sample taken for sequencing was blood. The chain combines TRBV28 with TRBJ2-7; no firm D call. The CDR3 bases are TGTGCCTGCAGTCTGACACGTTCCTACGGGCAGTACTTC. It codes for CACSLTRSYGQYF.